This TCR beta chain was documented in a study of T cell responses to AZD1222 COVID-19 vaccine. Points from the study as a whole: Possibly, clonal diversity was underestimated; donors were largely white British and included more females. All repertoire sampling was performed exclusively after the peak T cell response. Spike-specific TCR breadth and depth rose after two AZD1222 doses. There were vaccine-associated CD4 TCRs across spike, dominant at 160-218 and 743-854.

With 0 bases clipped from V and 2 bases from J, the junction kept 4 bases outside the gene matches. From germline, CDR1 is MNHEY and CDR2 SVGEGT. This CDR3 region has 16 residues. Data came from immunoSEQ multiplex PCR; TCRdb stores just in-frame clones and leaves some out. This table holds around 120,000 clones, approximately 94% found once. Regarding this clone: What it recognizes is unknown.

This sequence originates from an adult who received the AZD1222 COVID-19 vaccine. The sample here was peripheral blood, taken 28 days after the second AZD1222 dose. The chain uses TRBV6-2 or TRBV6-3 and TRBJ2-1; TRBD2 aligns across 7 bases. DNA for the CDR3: TGTGCCAGCAGTTACTCGACGGCGGGGGCCTACAATGAGCAGTTCTTC. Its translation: CASSYSTAGAYNEQFF.